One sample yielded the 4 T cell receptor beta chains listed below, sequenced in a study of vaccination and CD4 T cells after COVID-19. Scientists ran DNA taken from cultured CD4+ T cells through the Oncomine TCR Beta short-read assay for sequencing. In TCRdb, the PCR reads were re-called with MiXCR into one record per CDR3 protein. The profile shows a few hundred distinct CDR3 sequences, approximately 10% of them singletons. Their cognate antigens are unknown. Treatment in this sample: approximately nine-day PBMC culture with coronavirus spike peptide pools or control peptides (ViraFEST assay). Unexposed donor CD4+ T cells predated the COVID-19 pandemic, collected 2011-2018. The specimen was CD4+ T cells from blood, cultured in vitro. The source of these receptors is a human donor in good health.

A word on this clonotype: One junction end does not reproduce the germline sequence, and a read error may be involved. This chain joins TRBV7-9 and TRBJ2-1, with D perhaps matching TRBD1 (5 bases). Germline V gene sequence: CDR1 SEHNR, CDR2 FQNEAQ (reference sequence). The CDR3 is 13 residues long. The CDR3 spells CASSLAPGNEQFF. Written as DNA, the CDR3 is TGCGCCAGCAGCTTGGCCCCAGGGAATGAGCAGTTCTTC.

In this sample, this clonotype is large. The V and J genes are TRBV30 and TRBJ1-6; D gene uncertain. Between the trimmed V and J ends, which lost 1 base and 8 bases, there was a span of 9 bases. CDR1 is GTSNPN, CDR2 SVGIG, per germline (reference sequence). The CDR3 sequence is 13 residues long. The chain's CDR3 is CAWSGGSDSPLHF. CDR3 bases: TGTGCCTGGAGTGGGGGATCGGATTCACCCCTCCACTTT.

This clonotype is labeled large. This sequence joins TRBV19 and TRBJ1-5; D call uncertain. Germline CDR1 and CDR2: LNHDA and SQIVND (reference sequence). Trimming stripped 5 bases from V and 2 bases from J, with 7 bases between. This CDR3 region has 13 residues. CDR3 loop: CASSLDRNQPQHF. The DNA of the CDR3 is TGTGCCAGTAGTCTTGACCGCAATCAGCCCCAGCATTTT.

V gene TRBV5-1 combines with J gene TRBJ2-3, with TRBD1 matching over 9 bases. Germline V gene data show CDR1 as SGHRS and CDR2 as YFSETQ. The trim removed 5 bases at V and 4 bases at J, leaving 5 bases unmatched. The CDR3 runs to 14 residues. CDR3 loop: CASREQGAADTQYF. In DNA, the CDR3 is TGCGCCAGCAGGGAACAGGGGGCCGCAGATACGCAGTATTTT.